The 30 T cell receptor beta chains below all came from one sample that was sequenced in a study of blood T cell repertoires in COVID-19. Here immunoSEQ multiplex PCR was the method, and the copy in TCRdb shows in-frame clones only, minus some. The sample contains around 200,000 clones, 88% of which appear only once. The sequencing sample was made of peripheral blood. The receptor set was obtained from a man aged 35 to 55 with acute or convalescent COVID-19.

The rearrangement links TRBV5-8 to TRBJ2-5, with D maybe TRBD1 (6 bases). V lost 5 bases to trimming and J lost 1 base, with 18 bases between them. Germline lookup yields CDR1 SGHTS and CDR2 YDEGEE. The CDR3 is 16 amino acids. In nucleotides, the CDR3 is TGTGCCAGCAGGCCTAACAGGGACAATACCCAAGAGACCCAGTACTTC. Residues: CASRPNRDNTQETQYF. The whole variable domain, filled in from reference TRBV5-8 and TRBJ2-5, reads EAGVTQSPTHLIKTRGQQATLRCSPISGHTSVYWYQQALGLGLQFLLWYDEGEERNRGNFPPRFSGRQFPNYSSELNVNALELEDSALYLCASRPNRDNTQETQYFGPGTRLLVL.

This chain joins TRBV14 and TRBJ2-7; D might be TRBD2 (5 bases). This CDR3 has 14 residues. Trimming took off 2 bases at V and 0 bases at J, with 8 bases between the two ends. Germline V gene lookup returns CDR1 SGHDN and CDR2 FVKESK. CDR3 protein: CASSQFAGSYEQYF. The CDR3 bases are TGTGCCAGCAGCCAATTCGCGGGCTCCTACGAGCAGTACTTC.

The chain carries TRBV4-3 and TRBJ2-2, with a possible D match to TRBD2 (6 bases). V was cut by 4 bases and J by 6 bases, with 15 bases left in between. The germline V gene has CDR1 LGHNA and CDR2 YSLEER. The CDR3 spans 15 residues. The CDR3 sequence: CASSPLGGSPGELFF. The CDR3 DNA follows: TGCGCCAGCAGCCCTCTGGGGGGAAGTCCCGGGGAGCTGTTTTTT.

The chain combines TRBV18 with TRBJ1-5; 12 bases align to TRBD1. Germline values: CDR1 KGHSH, CDR2 LQKENI. With 5 bases clipped from V and 1 base from J, the junction kept 6 bases outside the gene matches. This CDR3 comprises 17 residues. CDR3 amino acids: CASSWGQGANSNQPQHF. CDR3 nucleotides: TGTGCCAGCTCATGGGGACAGGGGGCTAACAGCAATCAGCCCCAGCATTTT.

The gene calls are TRBV10-3 and TRBJ1-4; 8 bases fit TRBD1. The CDR3 consists of 14 residues. Germline assignment: CDR1 ENHRY and CDR2 SYGVKD. Losses at the gene ends were 5 bases for V and 8 bases for J; bases not matched to a gene: 7. The CDR3 DNA is TGTGCCATCAGTCCCGGACAGGGTGGAGAAAAACTGTTTTTT. Protein product: CAISPGQGGEKLFF.

The sample holds a few counts of this clone. V and J are TRBV28 and TRBJ2-7; 12 bases fit TRBD2. Unmatched junction bases numbered 5, after V lost 4 bases and J lost 1 base. Germline V gene sequence: CDR1 MDHEN, CDR2 SYDVKM. CDR3 length: 16 amino acids. CDR3 loop: CASSSPTSGRSYEQYF. Written as DNA, the CDR3 is TGTGCCAGCAGTTCTCCGACTAGCGGGAGATCCTACGAGCAGTACTTC.

The chain has TRBV3-1 (or the pseudogene TRBV3-2) and TRBJ2-7, with D perhaps matching TRBD2 (6 bases). The V gene lost 3 bases and the J gene lost 4 bases, with 10 bases spanning the gap. The CDR3 covers 13 residues. The germline gives CDR1 LGHDT, CDR2 YNNKEL (reference sequence). The chain's CDR3 is CASSQGLLYEQYF. The CDR3 DNA reads as TGTGCCAGCAGCCAGGGACTCCTTTACGAGCAGTACTTC.

The V call is TRBV11-3, the J call TRBJ2-2; D unresolved. From germline, CDR1 is SGHNT and CDR2 YENEEA. CDR3 length: 12 amino acids. V was trimmed by 3 bases and J by 8 bases, leaving 7 bases between them. The CDR3, as DNA: TGTGCCAGCAGCTTCCCTACGGGGGAGCTGTTTTTT. This encodes CASSFPTGELFF.

This clone was detected once. The chain couples TRBV11-1 to TRBJ2-5, with TRBD2 matching 11 bases. The trim removed 2 bases at V and 3 bases at J, leaving 5 bases unmatched. The CDR3 length is 16 residues. From germline, CDR1 is SGHAT and CDR2 FQDESV (reference sequence). The CDR3: CASSLPGLAVKETQYF. Written as DNA, the CDR3 is TGTGCCAGCAGCTTACCGGGACTAGCGGTAAAAGAGACCCAGTACTTC.

The chain carries TRBV6-2 or TRBV6-3 and TRBJ2-2; D is ambiguous. This CDR3 has 12 amino acids. CDR1 and CDR2 from the germline V gene are MNHEY and SVGEGT. Trimming took off 2 bases at V and 6 bases at J, with 4 bases between the two ends. The CDR3 loop is CASSYQSGELFF. CDR3 nucleotide sequence: TGTGCCAGCAGTTACCAGTCCGGGGAGCTGTTTTTT.

In this sample, this clone turned up a few times. The V call is TRBV7-9, the J call TRBJ1-2; 11 nucleotides align to TRBD1. Germline assignment: CDR1 SEHNR and CDR2 FQNEAQ (reference sequence). V shed 3 bases and J 3 bases; nucleotides not matched to a gene: 3. The CDR3 runs to 15 residues. CDR3 in amino acids: CASSLGQGDHYGYTF. The CDR3 DNA follows: TGTGCCAGCAGCTTGGGACAGGGGGATCACTATGGCTACACCTTC.

In this sample, this clone turned up a few times. V usage is TRBV27 and J usage is TRBJ1-3; a weak D match, TRBD1 (6 bases). Germline V CDR1 and CDR2: MNHEY, SMNVEV (reference sequence). V was shortened by 3 bases and J by 4 bases, with 13 bases between the two germline ends. This CDR3 comprises 15 residues. CDR3 sequence (DNA): TGTGCCAGCAGTTTGGTTGGGGACATGGGAAACACCATATATTTT. Translating it yields CASSLVGDMGNTIYF.

The chain is built from TRBV9 and TRBJ2-2; a weak D match, TRBD2 (6 bases). Germline assignment: CDR1 SGDLS and CDR2 YYNGEE. The V end was cut by 0 bases, the J end by 6 bases, with 12 bases between. This CDR3 has 15 amino acids. The CDR3 DNA is TGTGCCAGCAGCGTAGGTCTCAGGGAGGCCGGGGAGCTGTTTTTT. Its translation is CASSVGLREAGELFF.

The chain has TRBV25-1 and TRBJ2-7; 12 bases agree with TRBD2. Germline CDR1 and CDR2: MGHDK and SYGVNS. V lost 2 bases to trimming and J lost 4 bases; unmatched junction nucleotides: 0. The CDR3 is 14 amino acids. This CDR3 reads CASSEGLAGYEQYF. For the CDR3, the DNA is TGTGCCAGCAGTGAAGGACTAGCGGGGTACGAGCAGTACTTC.

This sequence joins TRBV6-5 and TRBJ1-2, with 8 nucleotides matching TRBD1. The CDR3 is 14 residues long. V lost 4 bases to trimming and J lost 7 bases; unmatched junction nucleotides: 8. The germline CDR1 and CDR2 sequences are MNHEY and SVGAGI. DNA for the CDR3: TGTGCCAGCAGTTCGAGGACAGGGATGGGTGGCTACACCTTC. Translating it yields CASSSRTGMGGYTF.

CDR3 amino acids: CATSRDSRTGQGARDQPQHF. In nucleotides, the CDR3 is TGTGCCACCAGCAGAGATAGTCGGACCGGACAGGGGGCGCGGGATCAGCCCCAGCATTTT. The V and J genes are TRBV15 and TRBJ1-5, with 11 bases identical to TRBD1. The V and J ends lost 0 bases and 5 bases, in that order; junction bases with no gene match: 15. CDR1 is LNHNV and CDR2 is YYDKDF in the germline V gene (reference sequence). CDR3 length equals 20 residues. Looking up the rest from reference TRBV15 and TRBJ1-5 gives the full variable domain: DAMVIQNPRYQVTQFGKPVTLSCSQTLNHNVMYWYQQKSSQAPKLLFHYYDKDFNNEADTPDNFQSRRPNTSFCFLDIRSPGLGDTAMYLCATSRDSRTGQGARDQPQHFGDGTRLSIL.

The chain carries TRBV3-1 (or the pseudogene TRBV3-2) and TRBJ2-3; 13 nucleotides line up with TRBD2. Germline V CDR1 and CDR2: LGHDT, YNNKEL (reference sequence). Trimming at V came to 2 bases and at J to 11 bases, leaving 4 bases not matched to a gene. The CDR3 is made up of 14 amino acids. CDR3 region: CASSQRLAGGGQYF. CDR3 coding DNA: TGTGCCAGCAGCCAAAGACTAGCGGGGGGAGGGCAGTATTTT.

This chain joins TRBV7-9 and TRBJ1-2; 8 nucleotides line up with TRBD1. The CDR3 spans 15 residues. Per germline, CDR1 SEHNR and CDR2 FQNEAQ (reference sequence). J gave up 4 bases and V 1 base, and 5 bases lay outside the gene matches. The DNA for the CDR3 is TGTGCCAGCAGCTTAGGACAGGGGATTCGCTATGGCTACACCTTC. Encoded protein: CASSLGQGIRYGYTF.

J is TRBJ2-2 and V is TRBV9, with TRBD2 identical over 10 bases. The J segment lost 0 bases and the V segment lost 3 bases, leaving 5 bases of the junction unmatched. The CDR3 has 17 amino acids. Germline V gene data show CDR1 as SGDLS and CDR2 as YYNGEE. The CDR3 reads CASSGRLAGANTGELFF. The CDR3 DNA sequence: TGTGCCAGCAGCGGGAGGCTAGCGGGGGCGAACACCGGGGAGCTGTTTTTT.

V and J are TRBV27 and TRBJ2-5; no firm D call. This CDR3 comprises 13 residues. V was shortened by 2 bases and J by 4 bases, with 8 bases between the two germline ends. CDR1 and CDR2 from the germline V gene are MNHEY and SMNVEV (reference sequence). The CDR3 here is CASSLDIGETQYF. The CDR3 nucleotides read TGTGCCAGCAGTTTAGACATCGGAGAGACCCAGTACTTC.

The chain uses TRBV5-1 and TRBJ1-2; 7 nucleotides align to TRBD1. Germline V gives CDR1 SGHRS, CDR2 YFSETQ. V dropped 3 bases and J dropped 7; count of bases not matched to a gene: 9. The length of the CDR3 is 14 residues. In nucleotides, the CDR3 is TGCGCCAGCAGCTCAACGACAGGGCAGGGTGGCTACACCTTC. Protein: CASSSTTGQGGYTF.

J is TRBJ1-2 and V is TRBV4-2, with D unclear. Between the trimmed V and J ends, which lost 0 bases and 4 bases, there was a span of 12 bases. The CDR3 is made up of 15 amino acids. The germline CDR1 and CDR2 sequences are LGHNA and YNFKEQ. The CDR3 loop is CASSQDQRHGYGYTF. DNA for the CDR3: TGTGCCAGCAGCCAAGATCAACGTCACGGCTATGGCTACACCTTC.

This chain connects TRBV18 to TRBJ2-7, with 10 bases matching TRBD1. CDR1 and CDR2 from the germline V gene are KGHSH and LQKENI. The CDR3 runs 15 residues. With V trimmed by 6 bases and J by 5 bases, 10 bases remained unmatched. The CDR3 loop reads CASSPFGTGEDEQYF. CDR3 coding DNA: TGTGCCAGCTCCCCCTTCGGGACAGGGGAAGACGAGCAGTACTTC.

The rearrangement joins TRBV28 to TRBJ2-5; unclear D gene. Between the trimmed V and J ends, which lost 7 bases and 1 base, there was a span of 16 bases. This CDR3 spans 15 amino acids. Germline values: CDR1 MDHEN, CDR2 SYDVKM. The CDR3 nucleotides are TGTGCCAGCACCCTTGTCCCGGGTCGCCAAGAGACCCAGTACTTC. Encoded protein: CASTLVPGRQETQYF.

The chain employs TRBV7-3 and TRBJ2-3, with 16 bases lining up with TRBD2. The germline V gene has CDR1 SGHTA and CDR2 FQGTGA. The CDR3 is made up of 17 amino acids. J gave up 5 bases and V 4 bases, and 6 bases lay outside the gene matches. For the CDR3, the DNA is TGTGCCAGCAGCTGGGGACTAGCGGGAGGGCCCAGAGATACGCAGTATTTT. Protein sequence: CASSWGLAGGPRDTQYF.

The V gene is TRBV27, the J gene TRBJ1-1; 8 nucleotides align to TRBD1. Trimming cost V 5 bases and J 5 bases; bases outside gene matches: 4. Germline-derived CDR1 and CDR2 are MNHEY and SMNVEV (reference sequence). CDR3 length equals 13 residues. The CDR3 sequence: CASSPGDRTEAFF. Here the CDR3 DNA reads TGTGCCAGCAGTCCCGGGGACAGGACTGAAGCTTTCTTT.

The chain combines TRBV6-5 with TRBJ1-1, with no clear D. Germline CDR1 is MNHEY and CDR2 is SVGAGI. The CDR3 has 13 amino acids. Between the trimmed V and J ends, which lost 8 bases and 11 bases, there was a span of 21 bases. The CDR3 loop is CASRGGQDLLAFF. The CDR3 DNA is TGTGCCAGCCGGGGAGGGCAGGACCTCTTGGCTTTCTTT.

The J gene is TRBJ1-5, the V gene TRBV30; a possible D gene is TRBD1 (6 bases). Germline V gene data show CDR1 as GTSNPN and CDR2 as SVGIG (reference sequence). The CDR3 sequence is 14 residues long. Trimming pared 8 bases from V and 0 bases from J, leaving 14 bases between. DNA of the CDR3: TGTGCCAAAGGGGACACCTATAGCAATCAGCCCCAGCATTTT. This gives the protein CAKGDTYSNQPQHF.

V and J are TRBV27 and TRBJ2-1; TRBD2 agrees at 11 bases. Germline V gene data show CDR1 as MNHEY and CDR2 as SMNVEV (reference sequence). The CDR3 loop spans 16 amino acids. V dropped 5 bases and J dropped 8; count of bases not matched to a gene: 11. CDR3 in amino acids: CASSIPGLAATHEQFF. The DNA for the CDR3 is TGTGCCAGCAGTATACCGGGACTAGCGGCCACCCATGAGCAGTTCTTC.

V gene TRBV18 combines with J gene TRBJ1-1; D gene uncertain. CDR1 KGHSH and CDR2 LQKENI come from the germline V gene. The CDR3 is 14 amino acids. V lost 3 bases, J lost 1 base, and 9 bases lay in between. As DNA, the CDR3 is TGTGCCAGCTCACCCCTACCGAGGAACACTGAAGCTTTCTTT. This codes for CASSPLPRNTEAFF.